The sequence of this TCR beta chain was determined in a study of naive and memory T cell subsets. Study-wide findings and caveats: A few larger clonotypes appeared in naive repertoires, especially CD8, possibly memory cells re-expressing CD45RA.

The CDR3 totals 15 residues. The V gene lost 4 bases and the J gene lost 5 bases, with 17 bases spanning the gap. Per germline, CDR1 SGHVS and CDR2 FNYEAQ. An equimolar mix of two oligonucleotides served as the beta constant-region primer for TRBC1 and TRBC2. Nested alpha and beta constant-region primers with the SP2 primer drove four PCR rounds on ligated cDNA. TCRdb analysed the UMI-ligation and nested PCR reads with MiXCR anew, one entry per CDR3 protein. The sample yields approximately 140,000 distinct CDR3 sequences, approximately 20% seen once. About this clonotype: Its antigen is not known.

The source material was naive CD8+ T cells from blood. This chain links TRBV7-6 with TRBJ2-5; no clear D gene. The source is a human donor in good health. The CDR3 reads CASSSDVMVWETQYF. The DNA for the CDR3 is TGTGCCAGCAGCTCGGACGTGATGGTTTGGGAGACCCAGTACTTC.